One sample yielded the 28 T cell receptor beta chains listed below, sequenced in a study of brain metastases from non-small cell lung cancer. The assay was immunoSEQ multiplex PCR, and TCRdb's table has in-frame clones only and misses some. The repertoire holds a few thousand clones, with about 83% as singletons. Sample: primary lung tumor tissue. These receptors originate from a donor at least 40 years old with non-small cell lung cancer.

To note about this clone: Compared with germline, one end of the junction differs, possibly owing to a read error. The chain joins TRBV4-3 to TRBJ1-2; a possible D gene is TRBD1 (6 bases). CDR1 and CDR2 (germline): LGHNA, YSLEER. The CDR3 is made up of 14 amino acids. The CDR3, as DNA: TGCGCCAGCAGCCCCAGAGCAGGGGCCTATAGCTACACCTTC. This encodes CASSPRAGAYSYTF.

The V and J genes are TRBV24-1 and TRBJ2-1, with D hard to call. V was pared by 9 bases and J by 8 bases, with 13 bases between. This CDR3 has 12 amino acids. Germline-derived CDR1 and CDR2 are KGHDR and SFDVKD. CDR3 coding DNA: TGTGCCACCTCGCTCGGTGGCCATGAGCAGTTCTTC. Protein: CATSLGGHEQFF.

This clone was seen only a few times. The DNA for the CDR3 is TGTGCCAGCAGTGAACAAATTGGGGCGAACTATGGCTACACCTTC. Amino acids: CASSEQIGANYGYTF. This sequence joins TRBV2 and TRBJ1-2, with D possibly being TRBD1 (5 bases). This CDR3 region has 15 residues. Germline V gives CDR1 SNHLY, CDR2 FYNNEI. V dropped 2 bases and J dropped 2 bases, with 12 bases sitting between them.

The chain is built from TRBV4-1 and TRBJ1-2; D remains ambiguous. This CDR3 region has 15 residues. Trimming stripped 0 bases from V and 8 bases from J, with 16 bases between. Germline V lookup: CDR1 MGHRA, CDR2 YSYEKL. The CDR3 region is CASSQEREGGTGYTF. The CDR3, as DNA: TGCGCCAGCAGCCAAGAGAGAGAGGGTGGAACAGGCTACACCTTC.

Here the CDR3 DNA reads TGTGCCAGCAGTTCAAAACGGGGGGGGACAGGGACACTGCCTCGGGTAGAGACCCAGTACTTC. It translates to CASSSKRGGTGTLPRVETQYF. V usage is TRBV2 and J usage is TRBJ2-5; TRBD1 is a possible D gene (9 bases). V shed 5 bases and J shed 4 bases, with 35 bases lying between them. Germline assignment: CDR1 SNHLY and CDR2 FYNNEI. The CDR3 spans 21 residues.

V is TRBV10-3 and J is TRBJ1-1; D unclear. Germline CDR1 reads ENHRY; CDR2 reads SYGVKD. The V and J ends lost 8 bases and 0 bases respectively, with 10 bases between them. The CDR3 is 13 amino acids. The CDR3 protein is CAIAGQLNTEAFF. CDR3 DNA: TGTGCCATCGCCGGGCAACTGAACACTGAAGCTTTCTTT.

The chain combines TRBV5-6 with TRBJ2-7; D perhaps matches TRBD1 (5 bases). Trimming shortened V by 4 bases and J by 3 bases, and 11 bases separated the two germline ends. Germline CDR1 is SGHDT and CDR2 is YYEEEE. The CDR3 has 13 residues. In DNA form, the CDR3 reads TGTGCCAGCAGCCCGATCGACAGCTACGAGCAGTACTTC. Translated, it gives CASSPIDSYEQYF. Complete variable domain (other parts from reference TRBV5-6 and TRBJ2-7): DAGVTQSPTHLIKTRGQQVTLRCSPKSGHDTVSWYQQALGQGPQFIFQYYEEEERQRGNFPDRFSGHQFPNYSSELNVNALLLGDSALYLCASSPIDSYEQYFGPGTRLTVT.

This clone was seen a few times. The chain uses TRBV19 and TRBJ2-3; D remains unclear. The CDR3 runs to 11 residues. The germline gives CDR1 LNHDA, CDR2 SQIVND (reference sequence). The V end was cut by 3 bases, the J end by 6 bases, with 4 bases between. DNA of the CDR3: TGTGCCAGTAGTATTGGGGATACGCAGTATTTT. Amino acids: CASSIGDTQYF.

A remark on this clone: The sample has other DNA sequences that encode this CDR3 too. The rearrangement joins TRBV6-2 or TRBV6-3 to TRBJ2-5; D assignment may be TRBD1 or TRBD2 (5 bases each). This CDR3 is 14 amino acids long. Germline values: CDR1 MNHEY, CDR2 SVGEGT. V was clipped by 4 bases and J by 1 base, with 10 bases between them. The CDR3 loop reads CASSSVGTQETQYF. The CDR3 region has the DNA TGTGCCAGCAGTTCGGTGGGGACCCAAGAGACCCAGTACTTC.

This clone turned up a few times. The sample has other DNA sequences that encode this CDR3 too. V usage is TRBV7-2 and J usage is TRBJ1-2; TRBD1 might be the D (5 bases). This CDR3 region has 13 residues. The V end was cut by 0 bases, the J end by 4 bases, with 6 bases between. Germline V CDR1 and CDR2: SGHTA, FQGNSA. The CDR3 sequence is CASSLAGVYGYTF. The DNA of the CDR3 is TGTGCCAGCAGCTTAGCAGGGGTCTATGGCTACACCTTC.

This clone has only a few counts. This chain joins TRBV20-1 and TRBJ2-3; D is undetermined. The CDR3 covers 13 residues. The V and J ends lost 3 bases and 2 bases respectively, with 9 bases between them. The germline CDR1 and CDR2 sequences are DFQATT and SNEGSKA (reference sequence). For the CDR3, the DNA is TGCAGTGCTAGTAGGTTCTTCACAGATACGCAGTATTTT. Its translation: CSASRFFTDTQYF.

V is TRBV10-3 and J is TRBJ2-7; TRBD1 might be the D (6 bases). The ends were cut back, 4 bases at V and 6 bases at J, with 13 bases in the middle. Per germline, CDR1 ENHRY and CDR2 SYGVKD. This CDR3 contains 13 residues. CDR3 in DNA: TGTGCCATCAGTGGTCTACAGGGTGGCGAGCAGTACGTC. This translates into CAISGLQGGEQYV.

The chain carries TRBV7-6 and TRBJ1-1, with a possible D match to TRBD1 (5 bases). V dropped 5 bases and J dropped 4 bases, with 17 bases sitting between them. The CDR3 has 15 residues. Germline CDR1 SGHVS, CDR2 FNYEAQ. The CDR3 nucleotides read TGTGCCAGCAGCCCGGACAACCCTTCGGGCACTGAAGCTTTCTTT. Translation: CASSPDNPSGTEAFF.

The CDR3 sequence is CASSIARVSGYTF. CDR3 DNA: TGTGCCAGTAGTATAGCCCGGGTTAGCGGCTACACCTTC. The rearrangement joins TRBV19 to TRBJ1-2; D not certain. Germline CDR1 LNHDA, CDR2 SQIVND (reference sequence). V shed 1 base and J shed 8 bases, with 11 bases lying between them. The CDR3 runs to 13 residues.

V usage is TRBV5-7 and J usage is TRBJ2-7; D possibly corresponds to TRBD1 (5 bases). TRBV5-7 belongs to the ORF category, with a function that is uncertain. V lost 4 bases to trimming and J lost 2 bases, with 16 bases between them. The CDR3 spans 15 residues. CDR3 DNA sequence: TGTGCCAGCAGCCGAGACAGACCGAATACCTACGAGCAGTACGTC. It codes for CASSRDRPNTYEQYV.

In this sample, this clone is large (0.1 to 1%). The rearrangement uses TRBV6-5 and TRBJ1-2; D remains ambiguous. Germline CDR1 and CDR2: MNHEY and SVGAGI. Trimming stripped 7 bases from V and 7 bases from J, with 13 bases between. The CDR3 has 12 amino acids. In nucleotides, the CDR3 is TGTGCCAGCAAGGAGGGATTCGGTGGCTACACCTTC. Its translation is CASKEGFGGYTF.

To note about this clone: Other DNA sequences in this specimen translate into the identical CDR3. V is TRBV7-2 and J is TRBJ1-5; a weak D match, TRBD1 (6 bases). The V and J ends lost 7 bases and 0 bases respectively, with 13 bases between them. CDR3 length equals 15 residues. Germline loops: CDR1 SGHTA, CDR2 FQGNSA. In DNA, the CDR3 is TGTGCCAGCAATCTGGACAGCGATAGCAATCAGCCCCAGCATTTT. This sequence encodes CASNLDSDSNQPQHF.

The genes are TRBV5-4 and TRBJ2-2, with TRBD1 as a possible D gene (5 bases). CDR1 SGHNT and CDR2 YYREEE come from the germline V gene (reference sequence). This CDR3 is built from 16 residues. V dropped 0 bases and J dropped 2 bases, with 11 bases sitting between them. The DNA for the CDR3 is TGTGCCAGCAGCTTGGCATCAGGGATAAACACCGGGGAGCTGTTTTTT. Its protein product is CASSLASGINTGELFF.

A few counts support this clone. The chain employs TRBV7-6 and TRBJ1-6; 8 nucleotides agree with TRBD1. The length of the CDR3 is 14 residues. From germline, CDR1 is SGHVS and CDR2 FNYEAQ. J gave up 10 bases and V 5 bases, and 7 bases lay outside the gene matches. CDR3 sequence: CASSPTGARSPLHF. The CDR3 DNA is TGTGCCAGCAGCCCGACAGGGGCGAGATCACCCCTCCACTTT. Supplemented by reference TRBV7-6 and TRBJ1-6, the full variable domain reads GAGVSQSPRYKVTKRGQDVALRCDPISGHVSLYWYRQALGQGPEFLTYFNYEAQQDKSGLPNDRFSAERPEGSISTLTIQRTEQRDSAMYRCASSPTGARSPLHFGNGTRLTVT.

Only one count was recorded for this clone. This sequence joins TRBV14 and TRBJ2-7; 7 bases agree with TRBD1. The V segment lost 4 bases and the J segment 5 bases; nucleotides outside the gene matches: 14. Germline V gene lookup returns CDR1 SGHDN and CDR2 FVKESK. This CDR3 is 16 amino acids long. CDR3 sequence: CASSRPIGRGFHEQYF. Here the CDR3 DNA reads TGTGCCAGCAGCCGTCCCATCGGCAGGGGGTTTCACGAGCAGTACTTC.

The chain links TRBV9 to TRBJ2-5; D might be TRBD2 (5 bases). V was pared by 7 bases and J by 1 base, with 14 bases between. This CDR3 spans 14 amino acids. Germline V gene data show CDR1 as SGDLS and CDR2 as YYNGEE. The CDR3 region has the DNA TGTGCCAGCTCCAAAACGGACTTCCAAGAGACCCAGTACTTC. Translated, it gives CASSKTDFQETQYF.

The chain is built from TRBV6-4 and TRBJ2-3, with a tentative D call TRBD2 (6 bases). The V end was cut by 4 bases, the J end by 3 bases, with 11 bases between. Germline CDR1 MRHNA, CDR2 SNTAGT. The CDR3 covers 14 residues. CDR3 nucleotides: TGTGCCAGCAGTGCGGAGGGATGGACAGATACGCAGTATTTT. Translating it yields CASSAEGWTDTQYF.

V is TRBV2 and J is TRBJ1-2, with D maybe TRBD1 (5 bases). There are 15 residues in the CDR3. Trimming pared 1 base from V and 3 bases from J, leaving 12 bases between. From germline, CDR1 is SNHLY and CDR2 FYNNEI. The DNA for the CDR3 is TGTGCCAGCAGTGAAGGGCAGGGAGGGGACTATGGCTACACCTTC. Translated: CASSEGQGGDYGYTF.

The rearrangement uses TRBV4-3 and TRBJ2-5; 9 positions match TRBD2. V gave up 5 bases and J gave up 5 bases; unmatched junction bases: 15. Germline assignment: CDR1 LGHNA and CDR2 YSLEER. The CDR3 length is 17 residues. The CDR3 region has the DNA TGCGCCAGCAGCTACTCTATCGGCGGGGGGGCCGGGGAGACCCAGTACTTC. This gives the protein CASSYSIGGGAGETQYF.

The rearrangement joins TRBV4-3 to TRBJ1-4; D remains ambiguous. CDR3 length equals 15 residues. Germline V lookup: CDR1 LGHNA, CDR2 YSLEER. V was clipped by 1 base and J by 1 base, with 7 bases between them. The CDR3 sequence: CASSQGRLTNEKLFF. CDR3 bases: TGCGCCAGCAGCCAAGGTCGTTTAACTAATGAAAAACTGTTTTTT.

This chain connects TRBV5-1 to TRBJ2-5, with unresolved D. Germline CDR1 is SGHRS and CDR2 is YFSETQ. The CDR3 is 14 residues long. V was trimmed by 2 bases and J by 1 base, leaving 9 bases between them. CDR3: CASSFDRSQETQYF. In DNA, the CDR3 is TGCGCCAGCAGCTTTGACCGATCCCAAGAGACCCAGTACTTC.

The genes are TRBV24-1 and TRBJ1-1; D remains ambiguous. The CDR3 runs to 9 residues. V was shortened by 6 bases and J by 10 bases, with 5 bases between the two germline ends. Germline CDR1 KGHDR, CDR2 SFDVKD. This CDR3 is CATSKRAFF. DNA for the CDR3: TGTGCCACCAGTAAGCGAGCTTTCTTT.

The V gene is TRBV7-2, the J gene TRBJ2-3; maybe TRBD2 (6 bases). Germline V lookup: CDR1 SGHTA, CDR2 FQGNSA. CDR3 length equals 15 residues. Between the trimmed V and J ends, which lost 5 bases and 3 bases, there was a span of 15 bases. DNA for the CDR3: TGTGCCAGCAGCGCGGGGTCCATGGGAACAGATACGCAGTATTTT. It encodes CASSAGSMGTDTQYF.